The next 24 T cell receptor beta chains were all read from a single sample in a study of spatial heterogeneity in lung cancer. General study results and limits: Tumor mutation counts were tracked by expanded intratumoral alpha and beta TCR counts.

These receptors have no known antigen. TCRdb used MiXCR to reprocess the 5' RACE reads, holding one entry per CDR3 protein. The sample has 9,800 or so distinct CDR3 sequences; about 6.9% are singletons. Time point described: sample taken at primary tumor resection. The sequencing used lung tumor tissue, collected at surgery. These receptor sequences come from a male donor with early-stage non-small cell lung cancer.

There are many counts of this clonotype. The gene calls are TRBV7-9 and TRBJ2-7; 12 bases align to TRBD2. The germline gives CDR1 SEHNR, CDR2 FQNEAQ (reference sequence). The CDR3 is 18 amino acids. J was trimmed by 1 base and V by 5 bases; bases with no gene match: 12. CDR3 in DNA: TGTGCCAGCAGCGATAGTTTGCCGACTAGCGGGAGTTCCTACGAGCAGTACTTC. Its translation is CASSDSLPTSGSSYEQYF.

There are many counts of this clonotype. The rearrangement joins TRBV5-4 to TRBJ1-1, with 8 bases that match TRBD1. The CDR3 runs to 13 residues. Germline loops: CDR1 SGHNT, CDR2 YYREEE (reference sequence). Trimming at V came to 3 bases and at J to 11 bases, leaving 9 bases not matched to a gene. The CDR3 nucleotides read TGTGCCAGCAGCTCCCAGGGGGCCGCCTCGGCTTTCTTT. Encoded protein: CASSSQGAASAFF.

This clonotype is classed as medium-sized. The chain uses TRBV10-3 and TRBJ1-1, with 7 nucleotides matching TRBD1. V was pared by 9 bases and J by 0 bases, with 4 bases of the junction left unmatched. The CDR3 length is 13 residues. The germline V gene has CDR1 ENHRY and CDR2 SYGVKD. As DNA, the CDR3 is TGTGCCATGATGGGACAGTTGAACACTGAAGCTTTCTTT. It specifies CAMMGQLNTEAFF.

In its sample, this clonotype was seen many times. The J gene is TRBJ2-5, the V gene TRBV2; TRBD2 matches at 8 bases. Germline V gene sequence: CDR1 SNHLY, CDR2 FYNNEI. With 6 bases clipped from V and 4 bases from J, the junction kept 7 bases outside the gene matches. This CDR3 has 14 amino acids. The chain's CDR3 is CASSDGGGTETQYF. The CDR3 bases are TGTGCCAGCAGCGACGGGGGGGGAACAGAGACCCAGTACTTC. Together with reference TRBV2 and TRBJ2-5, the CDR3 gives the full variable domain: EPEVTQTPSHQVTQMGQEVILRCVPISNHLYFYWYRQILGQKVEFLVSFYNNEISEKSEIFDDQFSVERPDGSNFTLKIRSTKLEDSAMYFCASSDGGGTETQYFGPGTRLLVL.

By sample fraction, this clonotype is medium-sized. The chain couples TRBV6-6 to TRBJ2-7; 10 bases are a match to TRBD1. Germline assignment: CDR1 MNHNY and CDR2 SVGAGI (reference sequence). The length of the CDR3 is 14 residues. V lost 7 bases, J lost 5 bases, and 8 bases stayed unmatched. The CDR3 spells CASTGTGVNDEQYF. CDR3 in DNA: TGTGCCAGCACCGGGACAGGGGTTAATGACGAGCAGTACTTC.

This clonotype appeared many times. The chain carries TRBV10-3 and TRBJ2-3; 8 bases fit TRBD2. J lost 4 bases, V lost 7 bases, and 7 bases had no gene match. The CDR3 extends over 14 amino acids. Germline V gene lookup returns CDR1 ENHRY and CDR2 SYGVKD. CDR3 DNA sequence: TGTGCCATCAAGGGGGGGACTAGGGCAGATACGCAGTATTTT. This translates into CAIKGGTRADTQYF.

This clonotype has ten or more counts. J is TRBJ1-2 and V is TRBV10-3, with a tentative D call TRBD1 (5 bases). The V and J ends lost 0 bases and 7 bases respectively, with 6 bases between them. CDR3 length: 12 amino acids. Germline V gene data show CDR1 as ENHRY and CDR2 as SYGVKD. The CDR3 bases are TGTGCCATCAGTGAGTCCAGGGTTGGCTACACCTTC. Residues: CAISESRVGYTF.

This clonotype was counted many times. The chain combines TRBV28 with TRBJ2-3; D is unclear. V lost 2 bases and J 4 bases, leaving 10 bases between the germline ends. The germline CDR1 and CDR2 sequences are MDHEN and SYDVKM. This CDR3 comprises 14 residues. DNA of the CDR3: TGTGCCAGCAGTTTAATTCTAGGCCCAGATACGCAGTATTTT. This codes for CASSLILGPDTQYF.

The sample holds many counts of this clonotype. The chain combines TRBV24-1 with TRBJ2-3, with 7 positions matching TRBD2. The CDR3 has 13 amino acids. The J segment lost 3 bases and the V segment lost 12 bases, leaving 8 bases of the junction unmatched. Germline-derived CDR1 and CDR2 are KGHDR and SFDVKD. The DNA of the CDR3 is TGTGCCGCCGCACTCGGGAGGACAGATACGCAGTATTTT. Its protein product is CAAALGRTDTQYF.

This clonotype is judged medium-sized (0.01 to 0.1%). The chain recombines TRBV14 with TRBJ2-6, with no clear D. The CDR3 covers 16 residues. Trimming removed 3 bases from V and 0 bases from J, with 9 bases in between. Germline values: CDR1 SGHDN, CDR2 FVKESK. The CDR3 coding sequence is TGTGCCAGCAGCCACACCCTATTCTCTGGGGCCAACGTCCTGACTTTC. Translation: CASSHTLFSGANVLTF. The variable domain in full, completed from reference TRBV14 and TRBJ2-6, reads EAGVTQFPSHSVIEKGQTVTLRCDPISGHDNLYWYRRVMGKEIKFLLHFVKESKQDESGMPNNRFLAERTGGTYSTLKVQPAELEDSGVYFCASSHTLFSGANVLTFGAGSRLTVL.

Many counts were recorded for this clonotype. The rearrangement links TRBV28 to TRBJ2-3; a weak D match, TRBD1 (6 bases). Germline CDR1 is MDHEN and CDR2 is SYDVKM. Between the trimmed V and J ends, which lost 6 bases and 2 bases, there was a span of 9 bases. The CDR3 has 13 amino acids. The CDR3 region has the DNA TGTGCCAGCAGGGGACATGCCACAGATACGCAGTATTTT. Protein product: CASRGHATDTQYF.

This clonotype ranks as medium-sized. The CDR3 sequence is CASSLWGQGATNEKLFF. The CDR3 bases are TGTGCCAGCAGTTTATGGGGGCAGGGGGCAACTAATGAAAAACTGTTTTTT. The rearrangement uses TRBV28 and TRBJ1-4; 7 bases match TRBD1. Per the germline V gene, CDR1 is MDHEN and CDR2 is SYDVKM. The CDR3 extends over 17 amino acids. The J segment lost 0 bases and the V segment lost 0 bases, leaving 4 bases of the junction unmatched. Together with reference TRBV28 and TRBJ1-4, the CDR3 gives the full variable domain: DVKVTQSSRYLVKRTGEKVFLECVQDMDHENMFWYRQDPGLGLRLIYFSYDVKMKEKGDIPEGYSVSREKKERFSLILESASTNQTSMYLCASSLWGQGATNEKLFFGSGTQLSVL.

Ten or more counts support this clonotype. CDR3 protein: CATSDSTRQSRGNQPQHF. DNA for the CDR3: TGTGCCACCAGTGATTCCACCAGGCAGTCGAGAGGCAATCAGCCCCAGCATTTT. The chain uses TRBV24-1 and TRBJ1-5; D is unclear. V was clipped by 2 bases and J by 2 bases, with 18 bases between them. Germline V lookup: CDR1 KGHDR, CDR2 SFDVKD. The CDR3 totals 18 residues.

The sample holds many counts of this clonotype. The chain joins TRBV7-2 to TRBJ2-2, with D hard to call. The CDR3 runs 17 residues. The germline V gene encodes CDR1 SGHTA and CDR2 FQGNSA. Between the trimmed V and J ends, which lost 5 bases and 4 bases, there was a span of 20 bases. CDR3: CASSPQRVRLSTGELFF. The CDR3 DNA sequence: TGTGCCAGCAGCCCCCAAAGGGTTCGTCTTAGCACCGGGGAGCTGTTTTTT.

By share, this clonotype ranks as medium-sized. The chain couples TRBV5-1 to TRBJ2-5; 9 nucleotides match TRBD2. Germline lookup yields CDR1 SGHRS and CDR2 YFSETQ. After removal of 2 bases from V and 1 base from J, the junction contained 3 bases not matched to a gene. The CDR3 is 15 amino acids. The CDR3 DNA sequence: TGCGCCAGCAGCTTTAGCGGGGGCCTCCAAGAGACCCAGTACTTC. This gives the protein CASSFSGGLQETQYF.

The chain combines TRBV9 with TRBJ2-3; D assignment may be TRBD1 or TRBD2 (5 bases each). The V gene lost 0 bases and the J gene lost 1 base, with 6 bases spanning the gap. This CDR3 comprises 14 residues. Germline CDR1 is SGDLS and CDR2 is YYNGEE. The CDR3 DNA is TGTGCCAGCAGCGTAGTGGGGGGCACAGATACGCAGTATTTT. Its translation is CASSVVGGTDTQYF.

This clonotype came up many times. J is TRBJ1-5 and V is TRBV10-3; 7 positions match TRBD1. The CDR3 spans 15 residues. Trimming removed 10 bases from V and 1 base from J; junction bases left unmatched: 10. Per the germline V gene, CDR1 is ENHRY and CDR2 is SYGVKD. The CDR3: CATRTGEGSNQPQHF. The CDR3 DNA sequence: TGTGCCACGAGAACAGGGGAGGGAAGCAATCAGCCCCAGCATTTT.

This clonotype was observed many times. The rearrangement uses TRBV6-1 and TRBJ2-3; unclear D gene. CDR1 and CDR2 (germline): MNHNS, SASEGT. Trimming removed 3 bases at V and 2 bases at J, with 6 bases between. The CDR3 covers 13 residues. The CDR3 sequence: CASSDSPTDTQYF. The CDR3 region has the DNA TGTGCCAGCAGTGATAGCCCCACAGATACGCAGTATTTT.

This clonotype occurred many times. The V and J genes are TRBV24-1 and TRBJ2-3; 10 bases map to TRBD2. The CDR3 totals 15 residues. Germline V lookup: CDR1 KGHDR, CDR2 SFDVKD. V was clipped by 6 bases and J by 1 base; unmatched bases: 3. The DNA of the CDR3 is TGTGCCACCAGTTTAGCGGGGGGCCGCACAGATACGCAGTATTTT. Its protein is CATSLAGGRTDTQYF.

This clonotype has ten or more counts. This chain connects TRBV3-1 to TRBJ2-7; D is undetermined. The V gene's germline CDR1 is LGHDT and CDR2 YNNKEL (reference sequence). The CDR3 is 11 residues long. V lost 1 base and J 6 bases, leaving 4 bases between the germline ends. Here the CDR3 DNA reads TGTGCCAGCAGCCAAGTCGGCGAGCAGTACTTC. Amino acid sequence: CASSQVGEQYF.

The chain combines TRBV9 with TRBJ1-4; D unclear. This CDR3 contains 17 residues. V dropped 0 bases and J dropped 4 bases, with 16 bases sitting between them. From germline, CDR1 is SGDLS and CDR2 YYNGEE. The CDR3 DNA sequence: TGTGCCAGCAGCGTAGGGGCAGCATTGGGGAGTAATGAAAAACTGTTTTTT. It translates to CASSVGAALGSNEKLFF.

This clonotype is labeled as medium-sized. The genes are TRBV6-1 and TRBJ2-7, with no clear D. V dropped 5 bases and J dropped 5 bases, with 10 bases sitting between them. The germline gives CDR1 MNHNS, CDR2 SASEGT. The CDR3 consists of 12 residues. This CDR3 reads CASSPVLHEQYF. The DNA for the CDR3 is TGTGCCAGCAGTCCAGTGTTACACGAGCAGTACTTC.

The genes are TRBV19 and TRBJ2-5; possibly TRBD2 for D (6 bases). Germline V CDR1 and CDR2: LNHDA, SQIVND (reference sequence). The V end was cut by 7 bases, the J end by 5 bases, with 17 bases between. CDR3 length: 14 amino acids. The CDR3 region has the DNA TGTGCCAGTACGCCTGGCCAGGAGGGGGAGACCCAGTACTTC. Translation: CASTPGQEGETQYF.

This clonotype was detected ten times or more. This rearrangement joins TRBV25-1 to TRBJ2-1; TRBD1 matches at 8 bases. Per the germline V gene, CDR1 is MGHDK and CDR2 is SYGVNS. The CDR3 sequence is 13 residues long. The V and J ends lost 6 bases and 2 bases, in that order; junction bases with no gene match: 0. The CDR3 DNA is TGTGCCAGCAGGGACAGGGCCTACAATGAGCAGTTCTTC. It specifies CASRDRAYNEQFF.